This entry describes one T cell receptor beta chain. With V trimmed by 4 bases and J by 2 bases, 5 bases remained unmatched. Per the germline V gene, CDR1 is SGHRS and CDR2 is YFSETQ. CDR3 size: 16 residues. The data originate from a study of cytomegalovirus exposure and HLA in healthy donors. Generated by immunoSEQ multiplex PCR, the TCRdb table keeps only in-frame clones and is missing some. The sample includes over 50,000 clones, almost 95% of them seen just once. The sequence was collected from a man aged 18 to 30 in good health and CMV-seropositive. The specimen was PBMCs. The chain recombines TRBV5-1 with TRBJ2-3, with 12 bases that match TRBD2. CDR3 nucleotide sequence: TGCGCCAGCAGCCCGCGACTAGCGGGAGTCACAGATACGCAGTATTTT. Its translation: CASSPRLAGVTDTQYF.